The rows below give T cell receptor beta chains drawn from one sample of a study of T cell responses to AZD1222 COVID-19 vaccine. The protocol was immunoSEQ multiplex PCR, while the TCRdb copy is restricted to in-frame clones and leaves out a portion. The repertoire consists of some 180,000 clones, with around 88% occurring once and the leading ten covering approximately 0.97%. The sample here was peripheral blood, taken 28 days after the second AZD1222 dose. These receptors originate from an adult who received the AZD1222 COVID-19 vaccine. Each CDR3 is given with its conserved first and last residue. The order of the fields is D gene, clone size, V gene, J gene, CDR3 protein, CDR3 DNA. The D gene is left open where the match is weak. Clone size is given for some rows only: seen once, a few or many times, or a class if the clone is expanded.

d_call: TRBD2
clone_size: .
v_call: TRBV7-2
j_call: TRBJ2-5
cdr3_aa: CASSLDSTGAGARTQYF
cdr3_nt: TGTGCCAGCAGCTTAGACAGCACAGGAGCGGGGGCGAGGACCCAGTACTTC

d_call: .
clone_size: .
v_call: TRBV2
j_call: TRBJ1-4
cdr3_aa: CASSVFRDEKLFF
cdr3_nt: TGTGCCAGCAGTGTTTTCAGGGATGAAAAACTGTTTTTT

d_call: .
clone_size: .
v_call: TRBV5-5
j_call: TRBJ1-1
cdr3_aa: CASSLGADTEAFF
cdr3_nt: TGTGCCAGCAGCTTGGGGGCGGACACTGAAGCTTTCTTT

d_call: .
clone_size: .
v_call: TRBV19
j_call: TRBJ2-6
cdr3_aa: CASSPQGLVISGANVLTF
cdr3_nt: TGTGCCAGTAGTCCACAGGGTCTCGTTATCTCTGGGGCCAACGTCCTGACTTTC

d_call: .
clone_size: .
v_call: TRBV12-5
j_call: TRBJ2-7
cdr3_aa: CASGSGAYEQYF
cdr3_nt: TGTGCTAGTGGGTCCGGGGCCTACGAGCAGTACTTC

d_call: .
clone_size: few
v_call: TRBV6-2/TRBV6-3
j_call: TRBJ1-1
cdr3_aa: CASSYSLNTEAFF
cdr3_nt: TGTGCCAGCAGTTACTCGCTGAACACTGAAGCTTTCTTT

d_call: .
clone_size: once
v_call: TRBV30
j_call: TRBJ2-2
cdr3_aa: CAWSVQIGVGELFF
cdr3_nt: TGTGCCTGGAGTGTACAGATCGGCGTTGGGGAGCTGTTTTTT

d_call: .
clone_size: .
v_call: TRBV7-8
j_call: TRBJ1-5
cdr3_aa: CASSLTGVNQPQHF
cdr3_nt: TGTGCCAGCAGCTTAACGGGGGTCAATCAGCCCCAGCATTTT

d_call: TRBD2
clone_size: once
v_call: TRBV9
j_call: TRBJ2-3
cdr3_aa: CASSVGGSTDTQYF
cdr3_nt: TGTGCCAGCAGCGTCGGGGGGTCCACAGATACGCAGTATTTT

d_call: TRBD1
clone_size: .
v_call: TRBV5-6
j_call: TRBJ1-1
cdr3_aa: CASSLVGTGNTEAFF
cdr3_nt: TGTGCCAGCAGCTTAGTTGGGACAGGGAACACTGAAGCTTTCTTT

d_call: .
clone_size: .
v_call: TRBV6-2/TRBV6-3
j_call: TRBJ2-2
cdr3_aa: CASSQRFANTGELFF
cdr3_nt: TGTGCCAGCAGCCAGAGATTCGCGAACACCGGGGAGCTGTTTTTT

d_call: .
clone_size: few
v_call: TRBV7-8
j_call: TRBJ2-7
cdr3_aa: CASSQAREQYF
cdr3_nt: TGTGCCAGCAGCCAGGCTCGCGAGCAGTACTTC

d_call: TRBD1
clone_size: .
v_call: TRBV5-6
j_call: TRBJ1-2
cdr3_aa: CASSTRTGSNGYTF
cdr3_nt: TGTGCCAGCAGCACACGGACAGGGTCCAATGGCTACACCTTC

d_call: TRBD2
clone_size: once
v_call: TRBV4-3
j_call: TRBJ2-7
cdr3_aa: CASSQELAGGVYEQYF
cdr3_nt: TGCGCCAGCAGCCAAGAATTAGCGGGGGGTGTCTACGAGCAGTACTTC